This paragraph covers one TCR beta chain sequence. The target of this receptor is not known. Base qualities are not at hand, and no much larger clone is one base apart. The sample is drawn from a study of blood T cell repertoires in COVID-19 (dated by TCRdb to about 2020). Concerning the study at large: Samples from collaborators originated in the United States, Italy and Spain and spanned both the acute and convalescent phases of COVID-19. The material from the prospective study consisted of cDNA or gDNA derived from T cells, B-cell-depleted T cells, or PBMCs. Subjects who had been exposed to COVID-19, were actively infected with it, or had recovered from it provided the deeply sampled blood TCRbeta repertoires that made up the dataset. The repertoires were released in a freely available public database intended as a resource for research on the immune response to SARS-CoV-2. The samples were drawn from the first 160 participants of the ongoing ImmuneRACE study and from 950 to 1,500 subjects provided by 6 global collaborators. The sample metadata nearly always contained a de-identified subject ID, COVID-19 status, age in years and sex. HLA class I and class II types, where available, came from metadata supplied by the sample provider rather than from assay-based typing.

Overall results and qualifications from the work: The quantity of clinical and demographic metadata differed by source and by participant and was supplied without curation.

In the prospective study, participants were about 18 to 95 years old, resided in 20 to 30 geographic areas of the United States, and were enrolled through a virtual design. In the prospective study, participants were assigned to cohorts based on the clinical history participants reported in a screening survey and a study questionnaire. For ImmuneRACE Cohort 3, a participant was defined as recovered based on two consecutive negative NP/OP PCR tests, clearance by a healthcare professional, or resolution of symptoms. Mobile phlebotomists in the prospective study collected whole blood, serum and a nasopharyngeal or oropharyngeal swab from every participant. Prospective study participants could optionally give additional blood draws and questionnaires over an approximately 2-month period. Prospective study blood samples were shipped either frozen or at room temperature before DNA extraction. TCRbeta CDR3 regions were amplified from genomic DNA using the immunoSEQ Assay, a bias-controlled multiplex PCR. As for how the authors treated the data: Nucleated cell counts per sample were estimated from amplification of reference gene primers within the assay. To quantify the absolute abundance of each unique TCRbeta CDR3 rearrangement, sequence reads were collapsed and filtered. For each sample, productive Simpson clonality was calculated by taking the square root of Simpson's diversity index across productive rearrangements. Not all clones reach the TCRdb copy of this immuneACCESS table, which keeps in-frame sequences only. Checked studies attribute under half of the gap to unresolved V genes and leave the rest unexplained. V, J and clone size are taken as reported in that table, and D and trimming were inferred from the DNA itself. Present in this sample are 450,000 to 500,000 clones, approximately 90% of which were seen just once. The ten largest clonotypes hold approximately 8.3% of the sample.

The TCR originated in a woman aged 55 to 70 who had recovered from COVID-19. The sample was PBMCs or T cells enriched from blood (not recorded which).

The sequence in DNA is TGTGCCAGCAGCTCAAAACTAGCGGGGACCACAGATACGCAGTATTTT. Its coded protein is CASSSKLAGTTDTQYF. The rearranged segments are TRBV7-9 and TRBJ2-3; 10 middle bases align to TRBD2. The germline V gene encodes CDR1 SEHNR and CDR2 FQNEAQ (reference sequence). The CDR3 sequence holds 16 residues, the cysteine and phenylalanine included. Of all the DNA, just the CDR3 is kept, 48 bases in frame from base 1. Trimming accounts for 4 bases at V and 2 bases at J, while the number of junction bases matched to no gene is 6.